This TCR beta chain was sequenced in a study of post-analysis software for immune sequencing data. Regarding this clonotype: Its matching antigen is unknown.

Germline CDR1 is SGHTA and CDR2 is FQGNSA. V lost 4 bases to trimming and J lost 1 base; unmatched junction nucleotides: 12. The CDR3 covers 19 residues. Included in the TCR beta cDNA libraries were unique molecular identifiers. T cells numbering roughly 1 to 10 million yielded some 500,000 cDNA molecules. MiXCR was run by TCRdb on the PCR reads, yielding one entry per CDR3 protein. The sample has 350,000 to 450,000 distinct CDR3 sequences, roughly 40% seen once. Study conclusions and caveats: Controls showed lower frequencies than patients for roughly 5 TRBV segments, and TRBV5-6, TRBV5-1 and TRBV20-1 were among these. Normalized Chao1 diversity was significantly lower in multiple sclerosis patients than in controls.

Material: blood. The chain joins TRBV7-2 to TRBJ2-7; 14 bases match TRBD2. The clonotype originates from a girl aged 2 to 9 with multiple sclerosis. CDR3 amino acids: CASSSAGTSGRVGSYEQYF. In DNA, the CDR3 is TGTGCCAGCAGCTCGGCCGGGACTAGCGGGAGAGTAGGGTCCTACGAGCAGTACTTC. The complete variable domain, with remaining parts taken from reference TRBV7-2 and TRBJ2-7, reads GAGVSQSPSNKVTEKGKDVELRCDPISGHTALYWYRQSLGQGLEFLIYFQGNSAPDKSGLPSDRFSAERTGGSVSTLTIQRTQQEDSAVYLCASSSAGTSGRVGSYEQYFGPGTRLTVT.